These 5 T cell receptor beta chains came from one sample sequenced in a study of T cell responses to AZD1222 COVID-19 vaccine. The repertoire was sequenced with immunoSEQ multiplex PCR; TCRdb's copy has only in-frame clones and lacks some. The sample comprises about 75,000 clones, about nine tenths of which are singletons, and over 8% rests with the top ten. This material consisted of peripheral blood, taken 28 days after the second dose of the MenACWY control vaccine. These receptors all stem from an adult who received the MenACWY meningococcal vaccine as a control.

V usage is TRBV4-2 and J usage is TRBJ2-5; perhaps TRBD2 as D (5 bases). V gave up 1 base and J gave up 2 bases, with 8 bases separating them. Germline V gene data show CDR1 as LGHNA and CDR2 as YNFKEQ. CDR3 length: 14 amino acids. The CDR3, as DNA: TGTGCCAGCAGCCAAGGGACTTTTCAAGAGACCCAGTACTTC. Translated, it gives CASSQGTFQETQYF.

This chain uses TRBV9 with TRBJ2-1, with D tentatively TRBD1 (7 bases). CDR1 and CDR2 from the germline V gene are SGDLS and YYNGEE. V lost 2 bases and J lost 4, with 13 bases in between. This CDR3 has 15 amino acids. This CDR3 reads CASSVRGDSYNEQFF. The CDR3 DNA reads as TGTGCCAGCAGCGTCAGGGGGGACTCTTACAATGAGCAGTTCTTC.

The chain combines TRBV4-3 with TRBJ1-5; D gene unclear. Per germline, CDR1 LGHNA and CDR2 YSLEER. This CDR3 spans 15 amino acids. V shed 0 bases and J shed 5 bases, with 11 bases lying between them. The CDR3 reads CASSQERVPHQPQHF. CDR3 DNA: TGCGCCAGCAGCCAAGAACGGGTACCGCATCAGCCCCAGCATTTT.

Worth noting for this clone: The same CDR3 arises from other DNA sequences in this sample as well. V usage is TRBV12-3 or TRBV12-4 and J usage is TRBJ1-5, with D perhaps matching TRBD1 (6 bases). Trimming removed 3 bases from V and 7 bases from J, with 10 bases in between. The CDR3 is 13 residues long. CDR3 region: CASSLGAGQPQHF. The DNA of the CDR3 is TGTGCCAGCAGTTTGGGGGCCGGACAGCCCCAGCATTTT.

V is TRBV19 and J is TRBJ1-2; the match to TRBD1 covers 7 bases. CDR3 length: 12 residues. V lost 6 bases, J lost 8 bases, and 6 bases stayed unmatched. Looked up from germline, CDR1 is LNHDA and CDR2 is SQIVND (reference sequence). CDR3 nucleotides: TGTGCCAGTAGACACAGGGGCGAGGGCTACACCTTC. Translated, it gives CASRHRGEGYTF. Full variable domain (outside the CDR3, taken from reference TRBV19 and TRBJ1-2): DGGITQSPKYLFRKEGQNVTLSCEQNLNHDAMYWYRQDPGQGLRLIYYSQIVNDFQKGDIAEGYSVSREKKESFPLTVTSAQKNPTAFYLCASRHRGEGYTFGSGTRLTVV.